The clone carrying this TCR beta chain has just a few counts. The antigen remains undetermined. V shed 4 bases, J shed 7 bases, and the junction held 4 bases outside the gene matches. The CDR3 extends over 13 amino acids. Germline assignment: CDR1 SGHDT and CDR2 YYEEEE. This sample stems from a study of T cells in Graves' hyperthyroidism and ophthalmopathy. Study-wide points: From stable hyperthyroidism, ophthalmopathy was set apart by a 13 V-J model. Among thyroid clonotypes expanded above 0.001, most also appeared in blood. The model made its ophthalmopathy prediction, and onset followed a median around 6.5 months later.

TCR beta CDR3 sequences were amplified from RNA transcripts. RT-PCR in the first round (using the HTBI primer set) targeted the TCR CDR3. From the multiplex PCR reads, TCRdb called clonotypes with MiXCR, one entry per CDR3 protein. The top ten hold approximately 12% of the sample, which has hundreds of thousands of distinct CDR3 sequences, about 15% seen once. Patients with uncontrolled infections, other autoimmune diseases, pregnancy or lactation were excluded. The source material was blood. The chain combines TRBV5-6 with TRBJ1-3; 8 positions agree with TRBD1. The origin of this receptor is a woman between 45 and 65 years old with Graves' ophthalmopathy. The CDR3 region has the DNA TGTGCCAGCAGCACGACAGGGGTGAACACCATATATTTT. This encodes CASSTTGVNTIYF. The whole variable domain, filled in from reference TRBV5-6 and TRBJ1-3, reads DAGVTQSPTHLIKTRGQQVTLRCSPKSGHDTVSWYQQALGQGPQFIFQYYEEEERQRGNFPDRFSGHQFPNYSSELNVNALLLGDSALYLCASSTTGVNTIYFGEGSWLTVV.